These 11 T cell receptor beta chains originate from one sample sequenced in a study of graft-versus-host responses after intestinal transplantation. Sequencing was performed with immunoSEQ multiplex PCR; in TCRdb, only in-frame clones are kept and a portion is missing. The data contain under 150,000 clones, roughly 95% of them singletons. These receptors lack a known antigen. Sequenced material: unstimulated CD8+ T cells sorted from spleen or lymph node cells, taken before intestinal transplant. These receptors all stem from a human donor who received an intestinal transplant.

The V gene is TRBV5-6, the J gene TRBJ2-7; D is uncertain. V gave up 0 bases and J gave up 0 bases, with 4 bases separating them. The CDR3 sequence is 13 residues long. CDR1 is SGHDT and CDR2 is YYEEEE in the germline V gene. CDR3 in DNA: TGTGCCAGCAGCTTGGACACCTCCTACGAGCAGTACTTC. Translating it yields CASSLDTSYEQYF.

CDR3 sequence: CAGTISGRYSEQYF. The CDR3 nucleotides read TGTGCCGGGACCATTAGCGGGAGGTACTCCGAGCAGTACTTC. The J gene is TRBJ2-7, the V gene TRBV30, with TRBD2 matching over 10 bases. CDR3 length: 14 amino acids. In germline, CDR1 is GTSNPN, CDR2 SVGIG (reference sequence). After removal of 8 bases from V and 6 bases from J, the junction contained 13 bases not matched to a gene.

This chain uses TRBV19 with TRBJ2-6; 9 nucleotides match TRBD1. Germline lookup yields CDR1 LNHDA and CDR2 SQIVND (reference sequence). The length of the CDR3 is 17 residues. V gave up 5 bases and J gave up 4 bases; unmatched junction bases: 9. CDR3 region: CASSGKQGARGANVLTF. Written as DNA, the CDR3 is TGTGCCAGTAGTGGGAAACAGGGGGCGCGGGGGGCCAACGTCCTGACTTTC. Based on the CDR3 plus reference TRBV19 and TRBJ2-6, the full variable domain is DGGITQSPKYLFRKEGQNVTLSCEQNLNHDAMYWYRQDPGQGLRLIYYSQIVNDFQKGDIAEGYSVSREKKESFPLTVTSAQKNPTAFYLCASSGKQGARGANVLTFGAGSRLTVL.

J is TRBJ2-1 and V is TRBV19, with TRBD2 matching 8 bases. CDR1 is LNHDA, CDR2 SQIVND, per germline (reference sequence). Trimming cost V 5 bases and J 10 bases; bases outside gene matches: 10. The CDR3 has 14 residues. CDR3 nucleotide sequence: TGTGCCAGTAGTGTTGCGGGAGGCCCTGCGGAGCAGTTCTTC. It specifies CASSVAGGPAEQFF.

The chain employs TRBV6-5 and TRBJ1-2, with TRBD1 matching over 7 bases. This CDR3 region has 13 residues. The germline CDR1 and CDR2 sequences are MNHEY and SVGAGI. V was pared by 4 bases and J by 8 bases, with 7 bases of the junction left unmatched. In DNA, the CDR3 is TGTGCCAGCAGTTTAGACAGGGTGGGCGGCTACACCTTC. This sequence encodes CASSLDRVGGYTF.

CDR3 in DNA: TGTGCCAGCAGTGATCGAGCGGGAGGCCCGAACACCGGGGAGCTGTTTTTT. As protein: CASSDRAGGPNTGELFF. This sequence joins TRBV2 and TRBJ2-2; 9 bases align to TRBD2. This CDR3 is built from 17 residues. Germline V gene sequence: CDR1 SNHLY, CDR2 FYNNEI. The trim removed 3 bases at V and 0 bases at J, leaving 5 bases unmatched.

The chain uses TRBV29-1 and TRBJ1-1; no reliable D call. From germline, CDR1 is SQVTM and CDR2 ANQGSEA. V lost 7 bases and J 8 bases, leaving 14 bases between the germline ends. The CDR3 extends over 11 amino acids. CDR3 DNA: TGCAGCGCGCTGGAGGGCCCAGAAGCTTTCTTT. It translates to CSALEGPEAFF.

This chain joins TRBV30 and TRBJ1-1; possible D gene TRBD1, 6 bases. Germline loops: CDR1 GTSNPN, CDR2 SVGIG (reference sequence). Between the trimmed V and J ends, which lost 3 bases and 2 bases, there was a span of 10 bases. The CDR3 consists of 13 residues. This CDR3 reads CAWREGGNTEAFF. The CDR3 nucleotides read TGTGCCTGGAGAGAGGGGGGTAACACTGAAGCTTTCTTT.

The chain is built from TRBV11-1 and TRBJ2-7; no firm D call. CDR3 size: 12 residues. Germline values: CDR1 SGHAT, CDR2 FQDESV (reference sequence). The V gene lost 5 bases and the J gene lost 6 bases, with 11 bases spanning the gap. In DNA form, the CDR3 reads TGTGCCAGCAGCCCGTTAGGCGGCGAGCAGTACTTC. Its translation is CASSPLGGEQYF. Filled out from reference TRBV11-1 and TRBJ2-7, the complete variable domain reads EAEVAQSPRYKITEKSQAVAFWCDPISGHATLYWYRQILGQGPELLVQFQDESVVDDSQLPKDRFSAERLKGVDSTLKIQPAELGDSAMYLCASSPLGGEQYFGPGTRLTVT.

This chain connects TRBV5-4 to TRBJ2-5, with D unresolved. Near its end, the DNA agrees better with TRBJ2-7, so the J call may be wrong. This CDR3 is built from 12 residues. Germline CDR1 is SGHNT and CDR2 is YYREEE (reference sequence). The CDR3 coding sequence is TGTGCCAGCAGCTTGGGGGCCTACGAGCAGTACTTC. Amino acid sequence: CASSLGAYEQYF.

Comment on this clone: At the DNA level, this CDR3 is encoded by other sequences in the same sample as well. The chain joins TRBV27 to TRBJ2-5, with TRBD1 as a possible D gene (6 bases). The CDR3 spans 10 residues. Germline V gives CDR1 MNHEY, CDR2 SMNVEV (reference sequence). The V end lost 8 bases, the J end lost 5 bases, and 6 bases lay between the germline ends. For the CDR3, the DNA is TGTGCCAGCGGACAGGAGACCCAGTACTTC. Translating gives CASGQETQYF.